Each of the 29 T cell receptor beta chains below was sequenced from the same sample in a study of blood T cell repertoires in COVID-19. Profiled with immunoSEQ multiplex PCR; TCRdb holds only in-frame clones, not every one. The top ten clones hold 2.2% of a sample with approximately 220,000 clones, approximately 87% of them seen once. Sequenced input: peripheral blood. The receptor source for this set is a woman between 45 and 65 years old with acute or convalescent COVID-19.

The chain joins TRBV5-1 to TRBJ2-3, with 11 bases lining up with TRBD2. Germline V lookup: CDR1 SGHRS, CDR2 YFSETQ. Trimming cost V 0 bases and J 6 bases; bases outside gene matches: 6. This CDR3 is 16 amino acids long. CDR3 nucleotides: TGCGCCAGCAGCTTGGATAGCGGGAGGGCCTGGGATACGCAGTATTTT. It is translated as CASSLDSGRAWDTQYF. The full variable domain, in which reference TRBV5-1 and TRBJ2-3 provide the parts outside the CDR3, is KAGVTQTPRYLIKTRGQQVTLSCSPISGHRSVSWYQQTPGQGLQFLFEYFSETQRNKGNFPGRFSGRQFSNSRSEMNVSTLELGDSALYLCASSLDSGRAWDTQYFGPGTRLTVL.

The J gene is TRBJ2-1, the V gene TRBV7-2; 11 bases align to TRBD1. Trimming removed 2 bases from V and 3 bases from J; junction bases left unmatched: 3. The CDR3 runs 16 residues. Per the germline V gene, CDR1 is SGHTA and CDR2 is FQGNSA. The CDR3 is CASSLSGTGGYNEQFF. The CDR3 region has the DNA TGTGCCAGCAGCTTATCAGGGACAGGGGGCTACAATGAGCAGTTCTTC.

The chain carries TRBV2 and TRBJ1-5, with D unclear. Per the germline V gene, CDR1 is SNHLY and CDR2 is FYNNEI. This CDR3 spans 13 amino acids. Trimming removed 5 bases at V and 0 bases at J, with 5 bases between. CDR3 DNA sequence: TGTGCCAGCAGTTCCAATAGCAATCAGCCCCAGCATTTT. It yields the protein CASSSNSNQPQHF.

The gene calls are TRBV3-1 (or the pseudogene TRBV3-2) and TRBJ1-5; D gene unclear. The CDR3 sequence is 15 residues long. V was pared by 0 bases and J by 7 bases, with 13 bases between. CDR1 is LGHDT and CDR2 is YNNKEL in the germline V gene (reference sequence). CDR3 protein: CASSQEGRGEQPQHF. In nucleotides, the CDR3 is TGTGCCAGCAGCCAAGAAGGCCGGGGAGAGCAGCCCCAGCATTTT.

The chain carries TRBV15 and TRBJ1-3; D possibly corresponds to TRBD1 (5 bases). Germline-derived CDR1 and CDR2 are LNHNV and YYDKDF (reference sequence). CDR3 length: 16 amino acids. The ends were cut back, 8 bases at V and 0 bases at J, with 17 bases in the middle. CDR3 DNA: TGTGCCACCCAAACCCGCAAGGGGTTCTCTGGAAACACCATATATTTT. Translation gives CATQTRKGFSGNTIYF.

This clone appeared a few times. The V and J genes are TRBV7-9 and TRBJ1-4; 10 bases line up with TRBD1. The germline V gene has CDR1 SEHNR and CDR2 FQNEAQ (reference sequence). The CDR3 totals 13 residues. The ends lost 5 bases at V and 10 bases at J; junction bases unmatched: 4. The CDR3 DNA follows: TGTGCCAGCAGCAGAGGACAGGGGGGAAAACTGTTTTTT. Translation gives CASSRGQGGKLFF.

V and J are TRBV19 and TRBJ1-2, with 10 positions matching TRBD1. Germline CDR1 LNHDA, CDR2 SQIVND (reference sequence). This CDR3 has 15 amino acids. The V and J ends lost 2 bases and 5 bases, in that order; junction bases with no gene match: 5. The CDR3: CASSIKTGGLYGYTF. The CDR3 region has the DNA TGTGCCAGTAGTATAAAGACAGGGGGCCTGTATGGCTACACCTTC.

The rearrangement joins TRBV19 to TRBJ2-3; 7 positions agree with TRBD1. CDR3 length: 15 residues. Trimming took 4 bases from V and 3 from J; bases not matched to a gene: 7. Germline loops: CDR1 LNHDA, CDR2 SQIVND (reference sequence). CDR3 in DNA: TGTGCCAGTAGTAGTCCGGGACAGATGACAGATACGCAGTATTTT. Encoded protein: CASSSPGQMTDTQYF.

Only one count was recorded for this clone. V is TRBV3-1 (or the pseudogene TRBV3-2) and J is TRBJ1-1; D gene uncertain. CDR1 is LGHDT, CDR2 YNNKEL, per germline (reference sequence). The CDR3 has 15 residues. Trimming removed 4 bases from V and 4 bases from J, with 16 bases in between. CDR3 residues: CASSPPRGGSTEAFF. CDR3 sequence (DNA): TGTGCCAGCAGCCCCCCACGGGGAGGGTCCACTGAAGCTTTCTTT.

As concerns this clone: One end of the junction is discordant with germline, which a read error may explain. The chain combines TRBV20-1 with TRBJ2-5; D is ambiguous. CDR1 and CDR2 (germline): DFQATT, SNEGSKA (reference sequence). This CDR3 is built from 10 residues. CDR3 coding DNA: TGCAGTGCTAGTCGGGTCCCCCGACACTTC. Translated: CSASRVPRHF.

The V gene is TRBV11-2, the J gene TRBJ2-1; D remains ambiguous. Germline V lookup: CDR1 SGHAT, CDR2 FQNNGV. The CDR3 is 13 residues long. The V and J ends lost 1 base and 3 bases respectively, with 4 bases between them. CDR3 bases: TGTGCCAGCAGCTTAGGAGGCTACAATGAGCAGTTCTTC. It encodes CASSLGGYNEQFF.

The J gene is TRBJ2-5, the V gene TRBV19, with 7 bases identical to TRBD2. The germline V gene has CDR1 LNHDA and CDR2 SQIVND (reference sequence). V lost 6 bases to trimming and J lost 5 bases; unmatched junction nucleotides: 15. CDR3 length: 16 amino acids. The DNA of the CDR3 is TGTGCCAGTAGCCTGTCAAGGGCGGGAGTGGGGGAGACCCAGTACTTC. Amino acid sequence: CASSLSRAGVGETQYF.

The rearrangement links TRBV24-1 to TRBJ2-1; D possibly corresponds to TRBD1 (6 bases). Germline loops: CDR1 KGHDR, CDR2 SFDVKD. The V gene lost 3 bases and the J gene lost 5 bases, with 10 bases spanning the gap. The CDR3 contains 14 residues. The CDR3 nucleotides read TGTGCCACCAGTGATCACGGGACACACAATGAGCAGTTCTTC. Translation gives CATSDHGTHNEQFF.

The rearrangement joins TRBV5-4 to TRBJ2-3, with 10 nucleotides matching TRBD2. Germline V CDR1 and CDR2: SGHNT, YYREEE (reference sequence). This CDR3 spans 14 amino acids. V shed 3 bases and J 8 bases; nucleotides not matched to a gene: 6. The CDR3 DNA sequence: TGTGCCAGCAGCTCCGGGACTAGCGATCGTACGCAGTATTTT. Translating gives CASSSGTSDRTQYF.

In this sample, this clone turned up a few times. This chain links TRBV24-1 with TRBJ1-3; the D gene is possibly TRBD1 (5 bases). The CDR3 covers 15 residues. The germline gives CDR1 KGHDR, CDR2 SFDVKD. The ends were cut back, 8 bases at V and 1 base at J, with 14 bases in the middle. The CDR3 is CATTLGQRSGNTIYF. The CDR3 DNA sequence: TGTGCCACCACCCTGGGGCAGAGATCTGGAAACACCATATATTTT.

The genes are TRBV6-5 and TRBJ1-1, with TRBD1 matching over 7 bases. V dropped 9 bases and J dropped 2; count of bases not matched to a gene: 3. CDR1 and CDR2 (germline): MNHEY, SVGAGI. The CDR3 has 12 amino acids. The CDR3 region has the DNA TGTGCCAGTAGGGACAGCAACACTGAAGCTTTCTTT. Translation gives CASRDSNTEAFF.

The V call is TRBV6-5, the J call TRBJ2-7; 7 bases line up with TRBD1. The trim removed 3 bases at V and 2 bases at J, leaving 4 bases unmatched. This CDR3 has 14 residues. Germline V gene lookup returns CDR1 MNHEY and CDR2 SVGAGI. CDR3 DNA sequence: TGTGCCAGCAGTTATACAGGGGACCCCTACGAGCAGTACTTC. Translating gives CASSYTGDPYEQYF.

The chain's CDR3 is CASSEKDRWDGDTQYF. The CDR3 DNA reads as TGCGCCAGCAGTGAGAAGGACAGGTGGGATGGGGATACGCAGTATTTT. The V and J genes are TRBV10-1 and TRBJ2-3; 7 nucleotides match TRBD1. V was clipped by 2 bases and J by 6 bases; unmatched bases: 11. The CDR3 contains 16 residues. Germline CDR1 reads WNHNN; CDR2 reads SYGVQD (reference sequence).

The chain combines TRBV7-3 with TRBJ2-7; the D gene is possibly TRBD2 (5 bases). The CDR3 is 14 amino acids. Trimming cost V 4 bases and J 3 bases, with 13 bases left between them. Germline V gives CDR1 SGHTA, CDR2 FQGTGA. The CDR3 sequence is CASSSPRAGYEQYF. The CDR3 nucleotides read TGTGCCAGCAGCTCCCCGCGGGCGGGCTACGAGCAGTACTTC.

The V and J genes are TRBV6-1 and TRBJ2-1; D is unclear. The CDR3 is 15 residues long. Germline CDR1 MNHNS, CDR2 SASEGT. The V end was cut by 3 bases, the J end by 6 bases, with 15 bases between. CDR3 DNA: TGTGCCAGCAGTGAGGTTATGGTTCCCGGCAATGAGCAGTTCTTC. Protein: CASSEVMVPGNEQFF.

This clone was detected only once. The CDR3 protein is CASSLEPGLAGGPTYNEQFF. DNA of the CDR3: TGTGCCAGCAGCTTAGAACCGGGACTAGCGGGAGGACCCACTTACAATGAGCAGTTCTTC. The chain joins TRBV11-2 to TRBJ2-1, with 15 bases fitting TRBD2. CDR1 is SGHAT and CDR2 is FQNNGV in the germline V gene. The CDR3 is made up of 20 amino acids. The V segment lost 0 bases and the J segment 4 bases; nucleotides outside the gene matches: 10.

This clone was seen only once. The chain couples TRBV5-4 to TRBJ1-1; no reliable D call. The CDR3 totals 14 residues. The germline V and J ends were trimmed by 2 bases and 3 bases, with 11 bases remaining between them. The V gene's germline CDR1 is SGHNT and CDR2 YYREEE (reference sequence). The CDR3 DNA is TGTGCCAGCAGCTTCCGACTGAGGGACACTGAAGCTTTCTTT. Its protein is CASSFRLRDTEAFF.

With respect to this clone: At the DNA level, this CDR3 is encoded by other sequences in the same sample as well. The rearrangement links TRBV6-6 to TRBJ1-1, with D unresolved. The CDR3 is 13 amino acids. Germline CDR1 is MNHNY and CDR2 is SVGAGI (reference sequence). V lost 6 bases to trimming and J lost 0 bases, with 8 bases between them. CDR3 in DNA: TGTGCCAGCAGCTCCCGGGTGAACACTGAAGCTTTCTTT. Amino acid sequence: CASSSRVNTEAFF.

The V call is TRBV6-5, the J call TRBJ2-7; 9 bases are shared with TRBD1. CDR3 length: 14 residues. Germline CDR1 and CDR2: MNHEY and SVGAGI. V lost 7 bases to trimming and J lost 3 bases; unmatched junction nucleotides: 7. This CDR3 is CASTRTGEDYEQYF. The CDR3 DNA is TGTGCCAGCACGAGGACAGGGGAAGACTACGAGCAGTACTTC.

This clone was seen a single time. The rearrangement uses TRBV20-1 and TRBJ2-7; 9 bases are a match to TRBD1. The CDR3 is 12 residues long. Germline CDR1 is DFQATT and CDR2 is SNEGSKA (reference sequence). V gave up 3 bases and J gave up 5 bases; unmatched junction bases: 2. DNA of the CDR3: TGCAGTGCTAGTACAGGGGGCAACGAGCAGTACTTC. Its translation: CSASTGGNEQYF.

The chain combines TRBV12-3 or TRBV12-4 with TRBJ1-5; 7 positions agree with TRBD1. The CDR3 is 13 residues long. With 6 bases clipped from V and 7 bases from J, the junction kept 6 bases outside the gene matches. CDR3 region: CASRQTGNQPQHF. The CDR3 bases are TGTGCCAGCAGACAGACAGGGAACCAGCCCCAGCATTTT.

The gene calls are TRBV18 and TRBJ2-3, with D possibly being TRBD2 (5 bases). The CDR3 spans 14 residues. Trimming took off 5 bases at V and 4 bases at J, with 13 bases between the two ends. CDR1 KGHSH and CDR2 LQKENI come from the germline V gene. CDR3 nucleotide sequence: TGTGCCAGCTCAGCGTGGACTCCCCCAGATACGCAGTATTTT. Translation gives CASSAWTPPDTQYF.

This chain joins TRBV19 and TRBJ2-3, with 11 bases identical to TRBD2. CDR1 and CDR2 (germline): LNHDA, SQIVND (reference sequence). J was trimmed by 2 bases and V by 5 bases; bases with no gene match: 6. CDR3 length: 16 residues. The CDR3 bases are TGTGCCAGTAGTGCCAGGACTAGCGGGTTCACAGATACGCAGTATTTT. This codes for CASSARTSGFTDTQYF.

The chain is built from TRBV9 and TRBJ2-3; 9 bases line up with TRBD1. This CDR3 region has 16 residues. The V segment lost 4 bases and the J segment 4 bases; nucleotides outside the gene matches: 10. Germline V gene data show CDR1 as SGDLS and CDR2 as YYNGEE. The CDR3 DNA follows: TGTGCCAGCAGCATCCCTCCGGGACAGGGCCCAGATACGCAGTATTTT. Protein product: CASSIPPGQGPDTQYF.